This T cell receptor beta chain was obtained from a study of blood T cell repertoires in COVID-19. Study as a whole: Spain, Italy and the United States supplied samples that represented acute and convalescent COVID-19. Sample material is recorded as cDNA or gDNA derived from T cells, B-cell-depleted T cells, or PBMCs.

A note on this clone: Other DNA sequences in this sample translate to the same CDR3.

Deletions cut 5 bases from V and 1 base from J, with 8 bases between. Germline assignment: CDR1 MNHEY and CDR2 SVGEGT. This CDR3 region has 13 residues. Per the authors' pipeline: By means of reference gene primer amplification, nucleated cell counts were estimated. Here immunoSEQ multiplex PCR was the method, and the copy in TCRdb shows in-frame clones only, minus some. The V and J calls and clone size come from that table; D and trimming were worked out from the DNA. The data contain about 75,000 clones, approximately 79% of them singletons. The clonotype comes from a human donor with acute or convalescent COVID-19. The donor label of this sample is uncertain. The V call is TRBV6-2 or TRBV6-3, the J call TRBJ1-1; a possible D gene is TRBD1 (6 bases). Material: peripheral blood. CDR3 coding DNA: TGTGCCAGCAGTCTACAGGGGAACACTGAAGCTTTCTTT. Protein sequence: CASSLQGNTEAFF.